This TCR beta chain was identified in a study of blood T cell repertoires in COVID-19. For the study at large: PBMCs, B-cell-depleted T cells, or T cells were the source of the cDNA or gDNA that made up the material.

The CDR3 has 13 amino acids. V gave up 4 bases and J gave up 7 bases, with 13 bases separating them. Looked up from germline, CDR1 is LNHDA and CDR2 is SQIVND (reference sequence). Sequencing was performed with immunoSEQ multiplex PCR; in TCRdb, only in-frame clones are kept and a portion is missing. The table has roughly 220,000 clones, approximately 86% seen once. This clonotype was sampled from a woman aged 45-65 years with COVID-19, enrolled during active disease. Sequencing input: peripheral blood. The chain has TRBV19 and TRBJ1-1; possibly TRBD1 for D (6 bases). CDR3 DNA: TGTGCCAGTAGTACGACGCGACAGGTTGAAGCTTTCTTT. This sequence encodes CASSTTRQVEAFF.